This T cell receptor beta chain comes out of a study of OX40 agonist ivuxolimab in advanced cancers. Here immunoSEQ multiplex PCR was the method, and the copy in TCRdb shows in-frame clones only, minus some. The data contain about 92,000 clones, 90% to 95% of them singletons. Autoimmune disease history or systemic immunosuppression was exclusionary. V lost 4 bases to trimming and J lost 7 bases; unmatched junction nucleotides: 6. CDR1 is SGDLS, CDR2 YYNGEE, per germline. The CDR3 runs 14 residues. The specimen comprised CD4+ or CD8+ T cells sorted from blood, sampled in a trial of the OX40 agonist ivuxolimab. The receptor comes from an adult with an advanced solid tumor such as melanoma, head and neck, liver or kidney cancer. The chain uses TRBV9 and TRBJ2-7; 12 bases align to TRBD2. CDR3 region: CASSSGLAGREQYF. DNA of the CDR3: TGTGCCAGCAGCTCGGGACTAGCGGGTCGTGAGCAGTACTTC.